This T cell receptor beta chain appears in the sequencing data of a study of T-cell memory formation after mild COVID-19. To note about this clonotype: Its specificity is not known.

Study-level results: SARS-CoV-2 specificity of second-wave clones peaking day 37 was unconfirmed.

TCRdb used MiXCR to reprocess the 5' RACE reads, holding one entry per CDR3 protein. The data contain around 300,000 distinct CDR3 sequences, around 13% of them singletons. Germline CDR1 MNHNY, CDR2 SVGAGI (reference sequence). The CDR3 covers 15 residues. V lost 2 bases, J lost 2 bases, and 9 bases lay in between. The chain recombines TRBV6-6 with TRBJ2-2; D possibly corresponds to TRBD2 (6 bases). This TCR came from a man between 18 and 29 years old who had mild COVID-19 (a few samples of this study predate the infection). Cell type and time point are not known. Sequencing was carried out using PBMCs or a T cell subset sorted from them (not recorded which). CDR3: CASSYVGGNTGELFF. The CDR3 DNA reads TGTGCCAGCAGTTACGTGGGGGGAAACACCGGGGAGCTGTTTTTT.